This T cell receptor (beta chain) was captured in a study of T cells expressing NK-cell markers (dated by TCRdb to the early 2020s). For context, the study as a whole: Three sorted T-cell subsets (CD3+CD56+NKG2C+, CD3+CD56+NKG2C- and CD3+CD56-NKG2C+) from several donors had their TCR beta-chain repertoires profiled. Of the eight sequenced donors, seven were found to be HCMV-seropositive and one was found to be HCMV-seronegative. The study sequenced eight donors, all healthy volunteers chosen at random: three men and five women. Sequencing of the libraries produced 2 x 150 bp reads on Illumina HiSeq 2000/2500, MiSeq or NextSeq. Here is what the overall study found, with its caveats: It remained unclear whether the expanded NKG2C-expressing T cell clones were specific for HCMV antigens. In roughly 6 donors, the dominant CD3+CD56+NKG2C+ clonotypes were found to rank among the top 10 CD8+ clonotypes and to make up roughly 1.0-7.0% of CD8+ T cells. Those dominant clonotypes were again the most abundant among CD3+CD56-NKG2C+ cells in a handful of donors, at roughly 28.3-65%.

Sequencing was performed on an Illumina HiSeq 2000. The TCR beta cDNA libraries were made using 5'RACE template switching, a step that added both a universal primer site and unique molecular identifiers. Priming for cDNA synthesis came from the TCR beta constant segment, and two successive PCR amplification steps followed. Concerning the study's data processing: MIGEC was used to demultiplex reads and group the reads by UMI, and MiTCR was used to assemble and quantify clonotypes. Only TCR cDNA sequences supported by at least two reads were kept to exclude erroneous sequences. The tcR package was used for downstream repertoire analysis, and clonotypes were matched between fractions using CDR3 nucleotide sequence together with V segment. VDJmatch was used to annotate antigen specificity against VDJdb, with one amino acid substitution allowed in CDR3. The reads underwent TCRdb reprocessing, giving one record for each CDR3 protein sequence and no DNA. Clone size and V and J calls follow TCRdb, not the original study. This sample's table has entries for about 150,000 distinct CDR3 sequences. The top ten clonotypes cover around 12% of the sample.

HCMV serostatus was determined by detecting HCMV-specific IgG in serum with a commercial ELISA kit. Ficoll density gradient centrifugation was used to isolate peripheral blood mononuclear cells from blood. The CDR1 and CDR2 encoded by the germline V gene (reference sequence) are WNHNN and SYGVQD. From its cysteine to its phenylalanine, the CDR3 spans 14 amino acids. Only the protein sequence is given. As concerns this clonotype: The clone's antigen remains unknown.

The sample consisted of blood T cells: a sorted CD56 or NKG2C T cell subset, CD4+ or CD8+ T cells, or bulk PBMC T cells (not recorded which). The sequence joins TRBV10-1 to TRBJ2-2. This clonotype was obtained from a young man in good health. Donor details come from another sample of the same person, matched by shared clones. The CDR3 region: CASRADANTGELFF.